Each of the 2 T cell receptor beta chains below was sequenced from the same sample in a study of T-cell memory formation after mild COVID-19. In TCRdb, the 5' RACE reads were re-called with MiXCR into one record per CDR3 protein. The table lists 400,000 to 500,000 distinct CDR3 sequences, about 19% of them singletons. Input material: PBMCs or a T cell subset sorted from them (not recorded which). The source is an adult woman who had mild COVID-19 (a few samples of this study predate the infection). Cell type and time point are not known.

Only a few counts were recorded for this clonotype. This rearrangement joins TRBV29-1 to TRBJ1-1; D not certain. This CDR3 spans 11 amino acids. V lost 4 bases and J lost 7, with 10 bases in between. Germline V gene lookup returns CDR1 SQVTM and CDR2 ANQGSEA. The CDR3 DNA reads TGCAGCGTTGCCGGGGATAGTGAAGCTTTCTTT. Its translation: CSVAGDSEAFF.

The sample holds a few counts of this clonotype. The chain recombines TRBV5-6 with TRBJ2-7, with 9 bases identical to TRBD1. The V gene end was trimmed by 4 bases and the J gene end by 0 bases; junction bases not matched to a gene: 2. The CDR3 contains 14 residues. Per germline, CDR1 SGHDT and CDR2 YYEEEE. The CDR3 region is CASSEDRGSYEQYF. CDR3 sequence (DNA): TGTGCCAGCAGCGAGGACAGGGGCTCCTACGAGCAGTACTTC.